Shown below are 10 T cell receptor beta chains from a single sample sequenced in a study of shared clonotypes between healthy human individuals. Libraries were prepared by immunoSEQ multiplex PCR; TCRdb keeps only in-frame clonotypes and omits some of them. The sample contains more than 550,000 clones, about nine tenths of which appear only once. Specimen: memory CD8+ T cells from PBMCs. The sample's subset: CD45RO+ cells pooled with CCR7-negative TemRA cells. The receptors here all came from a young man in good health. Some clones in this sample may be carry-over from other donors' samples.

V usage is TRBV7-6 and J usage is TRBJ1-2; D is undetermined. Between the trimmed V and J ends, which lost 1 base and 3 bases, there was a span of 6 bases. The CDR3 spans 13 residues. The germline V gene encodes CDR1 SGHVS and CDR2 FNYEAQ. DNA of the CDR3: TGTGCCAGCAGCTTAGGGACCGACTATGGCTACACCTTC. Translating it yields CASSLGTDYGYTF. Complete variable domain (other parts from reference TRBV7-6 and TRBJ1-2): GAGVSQSPRYKVTKRGQDVALRCDPISGHVSLYWYRQALGQGPEFLTYFNYEAQQDKSGLPNDRFSAERPEGSISTLTIQRTEQRDSAMYRCASSLGTDYGYTFGSGTRLTVV.

The chain links TRBV27 to TRBJ2-3, with 12 bases identical to TRBD1. Germline loops: CDR1 MNHEY, CDR2 SMNVEV (reference sequence). V gave up 7 bases and J gave up 2 bases; unmatched junction bases: 19. The CDR3 contains 20 residues. Here the CDR3 reads CASKIGAGQGARGLTDTQYF. The CDR3 DNA sequence: TGTGCCAGCAAAATCGGGGCGGGACAGGGGGCCCGCGGCCTCACAGATACGCAGTATTTT.

The J gene is TRBJ2-7, the V gene TRBV5-4; possibly TRBD2 for D (6 bases). Germline CDR1 and CDR2: SGHNT and YYREEE (reference sequence). This CDR3 region has 14 residues. Trimming pared 2 bases from V and 5 bases from J, leaving 14 bases between. The CDR3 bases are TGTGCCAGCAGCTTCTGGGGGGTACGGAACGAGCAGTACTTC. This translates into CASSFWGVRNEQYF.

This clone has a single count. V usage is TRBV7-9 and J usage is TRBJ2-1, with TRBD2 identical over 15 bases. This CDR3 has 17 amino acids. The germline V gene encodes CDR1 SEHNR and CDR2 FQNEAQ (reference sequence). Trimming removed 3 bases from V and 9 bases from J; junction bases left unmatched: 9. The CDR3 coding sequence is TGTGCCAGCAGCTTGCGGACTAGCGGGGGGGATCGTATTGAGCAGTTCTTC. This sequence encodes CASSLRTSGGDRIEQFF.

With respect to this clone: This sample includes further DNA sequences coding for the same CDR3. The chain employs TRBV15 and TRBJ2-7; 7 bases map to TRBD1. From germline, CDR1 is LNHNV and CDR2 YYDKDF (reference sequence). The CDR3 has 13 residues. Unmatched junction bases numbered 2, after V lost 1 base and J lost 5 bases. The DNA of the CDR3 is TGTGCCACCAGCAGAGTAACAGGGGACGAGCAGTACTTC. This gives the protein CATSRVTGDEQYF. Combining the CDR3 with reference TRBV15 and TRBJ2-7 gives the whole variable domain DAMVIQNPRYQVTQFGKPVTLSCSQTLNHNVMYWYQQKSSQAPKLLFHYYDKDFNNEADTPDNFQSRRPNTSFCFLDIRSPGLGDTAMYLCATSRVTGDEQYFGPGTRLTVT.

This rearrangement joins TRBV10-2 to TRBJ2-7; 7 bases line up with TRBD2. Trimming took 3 bases from V and 4 from J; bases not matched to a gene: 6. Germline CDR1 reads WSHSY; CDR2 reads SAAADI. The CDR3 runs 14 residues. The CDR3 nucleotides read TGCGCCAGCAGTGACGGAGGGAGGGGTTACGAGCAGTACTTC. Translation: CASSDGGRGYEQYF.

V gene TRBV5-4 combines with J gene TRBJ2-7; TRBD1 or TRBD2 may be the D gene (5 bases each). Per germline, CDR1 SGHNT and CDR2 YYREEE (reference sequence). The CDR3 contains 16 residues. Deletions cut 2 bases from V and 2 bases from J, with 17 bases between. CDR3 bases: TGTGCCAGCAGCTTAGGGACGGGACCCTACCCCTACGAGCAGTACTTC. Translated: CASSLGTGPYPYEQYF.

The rearrangement uses TRBV27 and TRBJ2-2, with D perhaps given as TRBD1 or TRBD2 (5 bases each). The V end lost 6 bases, the J end lost 4 bases, and 27 bases lay between the germline ends. Per the germline V gene, CDR1 is MNHEY and CDR2 is SMNVEV (reference sequence). The CDR3 covers 19 residues. The CDR3 protein is CASSPQGGLALRGTGELFF. In DNA, the CDR3 is TGTGCCAGCAGCCCCCAGGGCGGGCTAGCCCTTCGCGGCACCGGGGAGCTGTTTTTT.

The rearrangement links TRBV15 to TRBJ1-1; no reliable D call. V lost 7 bases and J lost 8, with 11 bases in between. The CDR3 has 11 residues. Per germline, CDR1 LNHNV and CDR2 YYDKDF (reference sequence). The CDR3 DNA reads TGTGCCACCAACAGCGGCCACGAAGCTTTCTTT. Protein product: CATNSGHEAFF.

This clone was counted a single time. V and J are TRBV28 and TRBJ2-1, with D possibly matching TRBD2 (5 bases). Germline lookup yields CDR1 MDHEN and CDR2 SYDVKM. V was cut by 1 base and J by 9 bases, with 16 bases left in between. The CDR3 runs 15 residues. CDR3 residues: CASSLLSSPRGEQFF. In DNA, the CDR3 is TGTGCCAGCAGTTTATTGTCTTCACCTCGGGGTGAGCAGTTCTTC.